The 9 T cell receptor beta chains in this list originate from one sample, sequenced in a study of T-cell reconstitution after alpha-beta-depleted transplantation in children. Unique molecular identifiers were incorporated into the prepared TCRbeta library. One entry per CDR3 protein, called by TCRdb with MiXCR from the PCR reads. The table has approximately 150,000 distinct CDR3 sequences, around 8.5% seen once. The material sequenced was PBMCs, mostly from graft donor cells, taken 180 days after TCRalphabeta/CD19-depleted stem cell transplant. The origin of the receptors is a female patient aged 2 to 10 who had a stem cell transplant for congenital amegakaryocytic thrombocytopenia, so the T cells may come from the graft donor.

This clonotype was recorded many times. CDR3 protein: CSVQYTEAFF. The CDR3 DNA sequence: TGCAGCGTTCAGTACACTGAAGCTTTCTTT. V and J are TRBV29-1 and TRBJ1-1; D is undetermined. V lost 5 bases to trimming and J lost 3 bases, with 4 bases between them. From germline, CDR1 is SQVTM and CDR2 ANQGSEA. The CDR3 spans 10 residues.

This clonotype has a count of ten or more. CDR3 bases: TGTGCCAGCAGATTAAGCGGGGGGGCAGGGACCCAGTACTTC. It yields the protein CASRLSGGAGTQYF. The gene calls are TRBV7-2 and TRBJ2-5; 10 positions agree with TRBD2. Germline V gene lookup returns CDR1 SGHTA and CDR2 FQGNSA. The CDR3 sequence is 14 residues long. Trimming removed 6 bases from V and 7 bases from J; junction bases left unmatched: 8.

This clonotype was recorded many times. The V call is TRBV7-2, the J call TRBJ2-7, with D possibly matching TRBD2 (6 bases). Germline loops: CDR1 SGHTA, CDR2 FQGNSA. Trimming cost V 3 bases and J 9 bases, with 15 bases left between them. The CDR3 totals 13 residues. CDR3 bases: TGTGCCAGCAGCTTCAGCAGGGAGGTAGCGCAGTACTTC. This codes for CASSFSREVAQYF.

This clonotype was seen at least ten times. The genes are TRBV2 and TRBJ2-1; a possible D gene is TRBD2 (6 bases). The germline V and J ends were trimmed by 4 bases and 4 bases, with 8 bases remaining between them. The CDR3 covers 13 residues. Germline V gene lookup returns CDR1 SNHLY and CDR2 FYNNEI. CDR3 DNA sequence: TGTGCCAGCAGTGGCGGGACGTACAATGAGCAGTTCTTC. Protein sequence: CASSGGTYNEQFF.

This clonotype has ten or more counts. The genes are TRBV12-3 or TRBV12-4 and TRBJ1-1; a weak D match, TRBD1 (5 bases). Trimming cost V 3 bases and J 7 bases, with 12 bases left between them. This CDR3 is 13 amino acids long. For the CDR3, the DNA is TGTGCCAGCAGTTTTGGGGGTCAAGATGAAGCTTTCTTT. Amino acid sequence: CASSFGGQDEAFF.

This clonotype was picked up many times. The chain combines TRBV29-1 with TRBJ2-7; TRBD1 aligns across 12 bases. Germline CDR1 SQVTM, CDR2 ANQGSEA. This CDR3 region has 15 residues. J lost 4 bases, V lost 7 bases, and 11 bases had no gene match. CDR3 coding DNA: TGCAGCGCTCTCCGGCGGGACAGGGGGCTGTACGAGCAGTACTTC. It specifies CSALRRDRGLYEQYF.

This clonotype has a count of ten or more. The chain carries TRBV12-3 or TRBV12-4 and TRBJ2-3; D is perhaps TRBD2 (6 bases). The CDR3 contains 13 residues. Trimming left V 8 bases short and J 1 base short, with 10 bases between. CDR3 protein: CASRLVGTDTQYF. The DNA of the CDR3 is TGTGCCAGCCGACTAGTTGGCACAGATACGCAGTATTTT.

This clonotype was seen ten or more times. V gene TRBV19 combines with J gene TRBJ1-1; TRBD1 is a possible D gene (5 bases). Germline CDR1 is LNHDA and CDR2 is SQIVND (reference sequence). With 1 base removed from V and 1 base from J, the gap between germline ends came to 10 bases. This CDR3 region has 15 residues. Here the CDR3 reads CASSIVGAANTEAFF. The CDR3 DNA sequence: TGTGCCAGTAGTATAGTAGGGGCGGCGAACACTGAAGCTTTCTTT.

This clonotype was observed at least ten times. The chain combines TRBV7-9 with TRBJ2-3; 7 bases map to TRBD1. The junction had 10 bases not matched to a gene; V was cut back by 5 bases and J by 5 bases. This CDR3 spans 15 amino acids. Germline values: CDR1 SEHNR, CDR2 FQNEAQ (reference sequence). The CDR3 bases are TGTGCCAGCAGCCACTCGACAGGGATCATAGATACGCAGTATTTT. Protein: CASSHSTGIIDTQYF.